This is a list of T cell receptor beta chains from one sample in a study of siplizumab effects on memory and regulatory T cells. Repertoires were generated with immunoSEQ multiplex PCR, while TCRdb's copy carries only in-frame clones and drops some. Counted here are 70,000 to 100,000 clones, roughly 93% occurring once; the ten biggest clones make up 5.5% to 7.5%. The specimen was CD8+ T cells sorted from blood. These receptor sequences come from a human donor in good health. Each CDR3 is given with its conserved first and last residue. A D gene is named only where the DNA matches it firmly. Some rows mark clone size as missing; the rest say once, few, many or name a class of expanded clone.

cdr3_aa	cdr3_nt	d_call	clone_size	v_call	j_call
CASSPRDLGIEAFF	TGTGCCAGCAGCCCCCGGGACTTAGGGATTGAAGCTTTCTTT	.	.	TRBV7-9	TRBJ1-1
CASSAYLAGGPPLRYEQYF	TGTGCCAGCAGCGCATACTTAGCGGGAGGGCCGCCACTTCGGTACGAGCAGTACTTC	TRBD2	.	TRBV5-6	TRBJ2-7
CASSDRRGSSYNEQFF	TGTGCCAGCAGCGATAGGCGGGGGAGCTCCTACAATGAGCAGTTCTTC	TRBD2	.	TRBV13	TRBJ2-1
CASSLSAGELFF	TGTGCCAGCAGTTTATCGGCCGGGGAGCTGTTTTTT	.	.	TRBV27	TRBJ2-2
CASSLGTSGSVQEQYF	TGTGCCAGCAGTTTAGGGACTAGCGGGAGTGTTCAAGAGCAGTACTTC	TRBD2	.	TRBV27	TRBJ2-7
CASSLVVRGLSTDTQYF	TGTGCCAGCAGCTTAGTGGTGCGGGGGCTATCCACAGATACGCAGTATTTT	.	.	TRBV7-8	TRBJ2-3
CASSPAGGPGELFF	TGTGCCAGCAGCCCCGCCGGGGGGCCCGGGGAGCTGTTTTTT	.	.	TRBV9	TRBJ2-2
CASSLSDEQYF	TGTGCCAGCTCACTATCGGACGAGCAGTACTTC	.	.	TRBV18	TRBJ2-7
CASNQGTGGTDTQYF	TGTGCCAGCAACCAAGGGACAGGGGGCACAGATACGCAGTATTTT	TRBD1	few	TRBV6-1	TRBJ2-3
CASSAGLAGNNEQFF	TGTGCCAGCAGTGCGGGACTAGCGGGGAACAATGAGCAGTTCTTC	TRBD2	.	TRBV27	TRBJ2-1
CASSIVAGANTEAFF	TGTGCCAGTAGTATAGTCGCAGGGGCGAACACTGAAGCTTTCTTT	.	.	TRBV19	TRBJ1-1
CASSVETANYGYTF	TGTGCCAGCAGCGTAGAGACAGCAAACTATGGCTACACCTTC	.	.	TRBV9	TRBJ1-2
CASSFWGSTDTQYF	TGTGCCAGCAGTTTCTGGGGTAGCACAGATACGCAGTATTTT	.	.	TRBV27	TRBJ2-3
CASSLDGNYGYTF	TGTGCCAGCAGCTTAGATGGTAACTATGGCTACACCTTC	.	.	TRBV7-2	TRBJ1-2
CASSFPAGLTDTQYF	TGTGCCAGCAGCTTCCCAGCGGGACTAACAGATACGCAGTATTTT	TRBD2	.	TRBV7-9	TRBJ2-3
CASSGLGGWNEKLFF	TGTGCCAGCAGTGGATTGGGTGGGTGGAATGAAAAACTGTTTTTT	.	.	TRBV27	TRBJ1-4
CASSQDPGVDGNTIYF	TGCGCCAGCAGCCAAGATCCAGGGGTGGACGGAAACACCATATATTTT	.	.	TRBV7-3	TRBJ1-3
CASSLAGGDYNEQFF	TGTGCCAGCAGCTTAGCAGGGGGCGACTACAATGAGCAGTTCTTC	TRBD1	.	TRBV13	TRBJ2-1
CASSLEFGDEQYF	TGTGCCAGCAGCTTAGAATTTGGGGATGAGCAGTACTTC	.	.	TRBV7-8	TRBJ2-7
CASSLEQGMYEQFF	TGTGCCAGCAGCTTAGAGCAGGGAATGTATGAGCAGTTCTTC	.	once	TRBV11-3	TRBJ2-1
CASSDPRGTLGGYTF	TGCGCCAGCAGTGACCCGCGGGGCACCCTCGGGGGCTACACCTTC	.	.	TRBV10-2	TRBJ1-2
CASSRYRDRIQDEKLFF	TGTGCCAGTAGCCGGTACCGGGACAGAATACAAGATGAAAAACTGTTTTTT	TRBD1	.	TRBV19	TRBJ1-4
CASSQYRGPTEAFF	TGTGCCAGCAGCCAGTACAGGGGGCCTACTGAAGCTTTCTTT	TRBD1	once	TRBV14	TRBJ1-1
CASSDQRFYGYTF	TGTGCCAGCAGTGACCAGAGATTCTATGGCTACACCTTC	.	.	TRBV6-4	TRBJ1-2
CASSWAAGADTQYF	TGTGCCAGCAGCTGGGCCGCAGGGGCAGATACGCAGTATTTT	.	.	TRBV7-6	TRBJ2-3
CASSYSGGRQPQHF	TGTGCCAGCAGTTACTCTGGGGGCAGGCAGCCCCAGCATTTT	.	.	TRBV6-6	TRBJ1-5
CASSYYDDEQYF	TGTGCCAGCAGTTACTACGACGACGAGCAGTACTTC	.	.	TRBV6-6	TRBJ2-7
CASSIGANTEAFF	TGTGCCAGTAGTATAGGGGCGAACACTGAAGCTTTCTTT	.	.	TRBV19	TRBJ1-1
CASSLDLAGSPYEQYF	TGTGCCAGCAGCTTAGATCTAGCGGGGTCCCCCTACGAGCAGTACTTC	TRBD2	.	TRBV7-9	TRBJ2-7
CASTPLGLAGGPTDTQYF	TGTGCCAGTACCCCCCTGGGACTAGCGGGGGGGCCTACAGATACGCAGTATTTT	TRBD2	.	TRBV19	TRBJ2-3
CASSEAQGYQPQHF	TGTGCCAGCAGTGAAGCGCAGGGGTATCAGCCCCAGCATTTT	.	.	TRBV2	TRBJ1-5
CAGSHGLVGAYEQYF	TGTGCCGGCAGCCATGGACTAGTTGGGGCCTACGAGCAGTACTTC	TRBD2	.	TRBV4-2	TRBJ2-7
CASSRGNEQFF	TGTGCCAGCAGCCGGGGCAATGAGCAGTTCTTC	.	.	TRBV13	TRBJ2-1
CASSSYRGQPYEQYF	TGTGCCAGCAGCTCGTACAGGGGCCAACCCTACGAGCAGTACTTC	TRBD1	once	TRBV7-9	TRBJ2-7
CASSLSASNEQFF	TGTGCCAGCAGTTTAAGTGCTAGCAATGAGCAGTTCTTC	.	.	TRBV27	TRBJ2-1
CASSPYTGDTGELFF	TGTGCCAGCAGCCCGTATACAGGGGACACCGGGGAGCTGTTTTTT	TRBD1	.	TRBV6-5	TRBJ2-2
CASSFRSNYGYTF	TGTGCCAGCAGCTTTCGGAGTAACTATGGCTACACCTTC	.	few	TRBV11-3	TRBJ1-2
CASSRGPGELFF	TGTGCCAGCAGCCGGGGGCCCGGGGAGCTGTTTTTT	.	.	TRBV11-3	TRBJ2-2
CSVEDWPDEQFF	TGCAGCGTTGAAGATTGGCCCGATGAGCAGTTCTTC	.	.	TRBV29-1	TRBJ2-1
CASSLGLGRGQYF	TGTGCCAGCAGCTTAGGCCTAGGACGGGGGCAGTACTTC	.	.	TRBV7-9	TRBJ2-7
CASSPGPLAAYNEQFF	TGTGCCAGCAGCCCCGGTCCGCTAGCGGCCTACAATGAGCAGTTCTTC	TRBD2	.	TRBV11-3	TRBJ2-1
CAWTMSPVEGSDTQYF	TGTGCCTGGACCATGTCCCCAGTGGAGGGATCAGATACGCAGTATTTT	.	.	TRBV30	TRBJ2-3
CASSLSSGLSYEQYF	TGTGCCAGCAGCTTAAGTAGCGGATTGTCCTACGAGCAGTACTTC	.	.	TRBV7-2	TRBJ2-7
CASGGTGGTDTQYF	TGTGCCAGTGGGGGGACAGGGGGCACAGATACGCAGTATTTT	TRBD1	.	TRBV9	TRBJ2-3
CASSQVSEGGQPQHF	TGCGCCAGCAGCCAAGTATCGGAGGGAGGTCAGCCCCAGCATTTT	.	.	TRBV4-1	TRBJ1-5